This passage covers 10 T cell receptor beta chains from one sample sequenced in a study of OX40 agonist ivuxolimab in advanced cancers. Generated by immunoSEQ multiplex PCR, the TCRdb table keeps only in-frame clones and is missing some. The sample records about 75,000 clones, roughly nine tenths being singletons. The sequences come from CD4+ or CD8+ T cells sorted from blood, collected in a trial of the OX40 agonist ivuxolimab. The receptors derive from an adult with an advanced solid tumor such as melanoma, head and neck, liver or kidney cancer.

This sequence joins TRBV5-1 and TRBJ2-6; D gene uncertain. The CDR3 contains 17 residues. Germline V gene sequence: CDR1 SGHRS, CDR2 YFSETQ. V was clipped by 4 bases and J by 0 bases, with 14 bases between them. CDR3 DNA: TGCGCCAGCAGCCGAAAGGACGCAAGCTCTGGGGCCAACGTCCTGACTTTC. Residues: CASSRKDASSGANVLTF.

This clone has just a few counts. The V gene is TRBV5-1, the J gene TRBJ1-1, with D possibly being TRBD1 (5 bases). CDR1 is SGHRS and CDR2 is YFSETQ in the germline V gene. The CDR3 length is 15 residues. V lost 4 bases and J 0 bases, leaving 13 bases between the germline ends. The CDR3 bases are TGCGCCAGCAGCCGGGTGCCGGGGGTGAACACTGAAGCTTTCTTT. It codes for CASSRVPGVNTEAFF.

V usage is TRBV4-3 and J usage is TRBJ2-7; D is ambiguous. Germline loops: CDR1 LGHNA, CDR2 YSLEER. Trimming pared 0 bases from V and 4 bases from J, leaving 10 bases between. The CDR3 has 14 residues. The CDR3 sequence: CASSQDLVLYEQYF. The DNA for the CDR3 is TGCGCCAGCAGCCAAGATTTAGTCTTGTACGAGCAGTACTTC.

The chain recombines TRBV6-6 with TRBJ2-2; D remains unclear. Germline V lookup: CDR1 MNHNY, CDR2 SVGAGI (reference sequence). This CDR3 contains 14 residues. V shed 2 bases and J shed 2 bases, with 6 bases lying between them. The CDR3 coding sequence is TGTGCCAGCAGTTACGCACTTAACACCGGGGAGCTGTTTTTT. Residues: CASSYALNTGELFF.

J is TRBJ1-1 and V is TRBV6-5; a weak D match, TRBD1 (5 bases). V lost 8 bases to trimming and J lost 1 base, with 17 bases between them. The germline V gene has CDR1 MNHEY and CDR2 SVGAGI. This CDR3 contains 15 residues. The CDR3 nucleotides read TGTGCCAGCCATAAATTAGGGGCGCCGAACACTGAAGCTTTCTTT. Protein product: CASHKLGAPNTEAFF.

This clone appeared a single time. The chain uses TRBV19 and TRBJ1-1, with TRBD1 as a possible D gene (5 bases). V lost 3 bases to trimming and J lost 2 bases, with 13 bases between them. This CDR3 comprises 15 residues. CDR1 LNHDA and CDR2 SQIVND come from the germline V gene (reference sequence). The CDR3 spells CASSIRPQGNTEAFF. In DNA, the CDR3 is TGTGCCAGTAGTATCCGGCCTCAGGGAAACACTGAAGCTTTCTTT.

The rearrangement joins TRBV7-9 to TRBJ1-6; D unresolved. CDR1 SEHNR and CDR2 FQNEAQ come from the germline V gene (reference sequence). Trimming removed 1 base at V and 3 bases at J, with 10 bases between. The CDR3 consists of 16 residues. This CDR3 reads CASSLGGSGYNSPLHF. In DNA form, the CDR3 reads TGTGCCAGCAGCTTAGGGGGTTCTGGCTATAATTCACCCCTCCACTTT. The entire variable domain, with the rest obtained from reference TRBV7-9 and TRBJ1-6, is as follows: DTGVSQNPRHKITKRGQNVTFRCDPISEHNRLYWYRQTLGQGPEFLTYFQNEAQLEKSRLLSDRFSAERPKGSFSTLEIQRTEQGDSAMYLCASSLGGSGYNSPLHFGNGTRLTVT.

The chain links TRBV6-6 to TRBJ1-2, with D possibly matching TRBD1 (6 bases). CDR1 MNHNY and CDR2 SVGAGI come from the germline V gene (reference sequence). The CDR3 loop spans 12 amino acids. V lost 8 bases to trimming and J lost 3 bases, with 10 bases between them. CDR3 region: CASFRQDYGYTF. The CDR3, as DNA: TGTGCCAGCTTTAGACAGGACTATGGCTACACCTTC.

This chain uses TRBV9 with TRBJ2-1; D gene unclear. V lost 0 bases to trimming and J lost 0 bases, with 13 bases between them. CDR1 SGDLS and CDR2 YYNGEE come from the germline V gene. CDR3 length: 17 residues. CDR3 in amino acids: CASSVGLDWSSYNEQFF. The CDR3 nucleotides read TGTGCCAGCAGCGTAGGTCTTGACTGGAGCTCCTACAATGAGCAGTTCTTC.

V gene TRBV7-9 combines with J gene TRBJ2-7, with TRBD2 matching 7 bases. This CDR3 is 14 amino acids long. Germline V gene lookup returns CDR1 SEHNR and CDR2 FQNEAQ (reference sequence). The junction had 6 bases not matched to a gene; V was cut back by 0 bases and J by 7 bases. CDR3 DNA sequence: TGTGCCAGCAGCTTAGCAGCGGAGGGAGGGGAGCAGTACTTC. Its translation: CASSLAAEGGEQYF.